The sample holds one count of the clone carrying this TCR beta chain. Its antigen is unknown. CDR3 length: 18 amino acids. Germline loops: CDR1 LGHNA, CDR2 YNFKEQ. V trimming: 1 base; J trimming: 3 bases; junction bases outside the gene matches: 6. This sample stems from a study of cytomegalovirus exposure and HLA in healthy donors. General observations from the study: Reportedly, fewer N-insertions than the 666-donor mean appeared in an Asian-associated ancestry cluster in a later analysis. A prior analysis recorded that most TCR beta V segments were productive about 87% or about 30% of the time.

The PCR had 60 Vbeta and 13 Jbeta primers. TCRdb's copy holds only in-frame clones and misses some; the assay was immunoSEQ multiplex PCR. The sample records about 160,000 clones, over 60% being singletons. Each donor's status was that of a healthy bone marrow donor. Nominally healthy donors provided the samples, though records likely missed some immune exposures. The specimen was PBMCs. The chain employs TRBV4-2 and TRBJ2-1, with TRBD2 matching 13 bases. The TCR originated in a woman aged 40 to 49 in good health and CMV-seronegative. This CDR3 is CASSQGRLAGGLYNEQFF. The CDR3 DNA is TGTGCCAGCAGCCAAGGTCGACTAGCGGGGGGTCTCTACAATGAGCAGTTCTTC.